This T cell receptor beta chain was captured by sequencing in a study of blood T cells in healthy people across ages. Background on the study: Per every two T cells, about one barcoded beta molecule was captured by template switching. Regarding the study as a whole: In long-lived donors, naive CD4+ cell counts and diversity exceeded those of aged donors. There was no known CMV status for donors, so expanded clonotype changes were possibly confounded.

Primers used in a second PCR of about 7 to 12 cycles were a sample-barcoded 5' primer and a J-beta primer mix. Each cDNA molecule, via a template-switch adaptor with 12 random nucleotides, was tagged. TCRdb fed the 5' RACE reads into MiXCR, producing one record per CDR3 protein. Seen here are about 1.4 million distinct CDR3 sequences, 45% to 70% observed once, and the top ten hold 6.5% to 8.5%. The CDR3 has 16 amino acids. Germline assignment: CDR1 SGHAT and CDR2 FQDESV (reference sequence). V was clipped by 0 bases and J by 1 base, with 10 bases between them. About this clonotype itself: Its specificity is unknown.

This TCR was sampled from a young man in good health. The sample comprised blood. The chain recombines TRBV11-1 with TRBJ2-1; D is ambiguous. The CDR3 nucleotides are TGTGCCAGCAGCTTAGCAGTTCCTGCTTCCTACAATGAGCAGTTCTTC. Protein sequence: CASSLAVPASYNEQFF.